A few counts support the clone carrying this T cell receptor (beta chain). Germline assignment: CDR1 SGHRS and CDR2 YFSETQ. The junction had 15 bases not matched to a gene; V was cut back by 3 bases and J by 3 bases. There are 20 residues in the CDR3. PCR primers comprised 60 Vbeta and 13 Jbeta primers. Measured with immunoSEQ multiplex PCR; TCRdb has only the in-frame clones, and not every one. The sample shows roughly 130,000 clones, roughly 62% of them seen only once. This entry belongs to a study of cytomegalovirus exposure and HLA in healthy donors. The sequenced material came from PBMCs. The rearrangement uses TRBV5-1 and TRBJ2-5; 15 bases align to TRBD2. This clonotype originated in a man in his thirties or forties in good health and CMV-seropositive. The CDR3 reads CASSSNYWTSGRAPKETQYF. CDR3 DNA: TGCGCCAGCAGCTCCAACTATTGGACTAGCGGGAGGGCCCCTAAAGAGACCCAGTACTTC.